This T cell receptor beta chain originates from a study of cytotoxic CD8 clonotypes in ibrutinib-treated CLL. TCR beta libraries used 2 to 2.5 micrograms of genomic DNA from cryopreserved PBMCs. Here immunoSEQ multiplex PCR was the method, and the copy in TCRdb shows in-frame clones only, minus some. The top ten hold about 6% of the sample, which has over 15,000 clones, around 85% seen once. This sample comprised PBMCs, obtained before ibrutinib treatment. The origin of this receptor is a human donor with chronic lymphocytic leukemia.

The CDR3 DNA reads TGCGCCAGCAGCCAAGATTCCTACGAGCAGTACTTC. It is translated as CASSQDSYEQYF. The chain is built from TRBV4-1 and TRBJ2-7; D remains ambiguous. The V end was cut by 0 bases, the J end by 1 base, with 1 base between. The CDR3 sequence is 12 residues long. Germline V gene data show CDR1 as MGHRA and CDR2 as YSYEKL.